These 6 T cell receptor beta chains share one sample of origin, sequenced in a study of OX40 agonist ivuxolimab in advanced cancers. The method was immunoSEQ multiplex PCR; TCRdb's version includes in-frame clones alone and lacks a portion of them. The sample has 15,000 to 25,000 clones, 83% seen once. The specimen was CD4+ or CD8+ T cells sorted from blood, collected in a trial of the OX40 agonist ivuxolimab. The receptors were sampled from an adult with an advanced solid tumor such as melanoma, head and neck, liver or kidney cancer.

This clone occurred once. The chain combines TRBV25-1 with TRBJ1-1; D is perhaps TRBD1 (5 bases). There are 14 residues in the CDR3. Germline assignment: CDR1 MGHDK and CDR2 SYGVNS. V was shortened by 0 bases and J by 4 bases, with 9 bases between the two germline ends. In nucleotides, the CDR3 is TGTGCCAGCAGTGAATATCGGGGCGGCACTGAAGCTTTCTTT. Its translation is CASSEYRGGTEAFF.

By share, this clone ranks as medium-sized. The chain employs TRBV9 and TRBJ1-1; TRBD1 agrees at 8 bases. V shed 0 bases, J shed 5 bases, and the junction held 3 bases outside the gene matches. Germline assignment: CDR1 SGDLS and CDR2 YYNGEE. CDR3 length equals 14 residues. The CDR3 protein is CASSVAYRGTEAFF. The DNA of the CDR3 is TGTGCCAGCAGCGTAGCTTACAGGGGGACTGAAGCTTTCTTT.

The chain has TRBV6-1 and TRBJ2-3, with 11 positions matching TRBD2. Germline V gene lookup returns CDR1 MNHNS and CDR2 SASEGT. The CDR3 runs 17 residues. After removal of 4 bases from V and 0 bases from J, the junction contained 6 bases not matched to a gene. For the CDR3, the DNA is TGTGCCAGCAGTGGGACTAGCGGGCTTTCTAGCACAGATACGCAGTATTTT. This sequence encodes CASSGTSGLSSTDTQYF.

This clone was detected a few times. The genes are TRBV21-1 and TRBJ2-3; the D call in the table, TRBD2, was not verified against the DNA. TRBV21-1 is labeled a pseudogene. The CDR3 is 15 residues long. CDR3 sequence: CASSTKDSSTDTQYF. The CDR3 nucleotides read TGTGCCAGCAGCACCAAGGACTCAAGCACAGATACGCAGTATTTT.

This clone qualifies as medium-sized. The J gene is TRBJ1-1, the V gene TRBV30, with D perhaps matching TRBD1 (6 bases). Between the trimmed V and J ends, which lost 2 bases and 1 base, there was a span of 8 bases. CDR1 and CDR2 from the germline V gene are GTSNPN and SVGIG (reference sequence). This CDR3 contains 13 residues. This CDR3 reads CAWSTGQNTEAFF. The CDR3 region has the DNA TGTGCCTGGAGTACGGGACAGAACACTGAAGCTTTCTTT. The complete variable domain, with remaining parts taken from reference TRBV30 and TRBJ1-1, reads SQTIHQWPATLVQPVGSPLSLECTVEGTSNPNLYWYRQAAGRGLQLLFYSVGIGQISSEVPQNLSASRPQDRQFILSSKKLLLSDSGFYLCAWSTGQNTEAFFGQGTRLTVV.

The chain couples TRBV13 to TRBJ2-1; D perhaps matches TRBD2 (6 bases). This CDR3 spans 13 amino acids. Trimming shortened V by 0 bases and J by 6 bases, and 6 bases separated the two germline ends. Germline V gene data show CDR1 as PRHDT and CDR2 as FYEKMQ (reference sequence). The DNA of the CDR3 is TGTGCCAGCAGCTTAGGTAGCGGCAATGAGCAGTTCTTC. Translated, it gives CASSLGSGNEQFF.